The 12 T cell receptor beta chains below all came from one sample that was sequenced in a study of T-cell memory formation after mild COVID-19. TCRdb redid the calling of the 5' RACE reads with MiXCR, one entry per CDR3 protein. The table includes a few hundred thousand distinct CDR3 sequences, more than 20% detected once. Source material: PBMCs or a T cell subset sorted from them (not recorded which). These receptors were obtained from an adult woman who had mild COVID-19 (a few samples of this study predate the infection). Cell type and time point are not known.

This clonotype has just one count. This chain links TRBV10-3 with TRBJ2-1; D may be TRBD1 (6 bases). The V gene's germline CDR1 is ENHRY and CDR2 SYGVKD. The CDR3 is made up of 13 amino acids. V dropped 8 bases and J dropped 8 bases, with 16 bases sitting between them. The CDR3: CAISEIQGYEQFF. The CDR3, as DNA: TGTGCCATCTCTGAAATCCAGGGGTATGAGCAGTTCTTC.

This clonotype was found many times. The chain uses TRBV12-3 or TRBV12-4 and TRBJ2-7; D perhaps matches TRBD2 (5 bases). The CDR3 runs 12 residues. V shed 4 bases and J shed 2 bases, with 6 bases lying between them. The chain's CDR3 is CASSSAAYEQYF. CDR3 nucleotide sequence: TGTGCCAGCAGTTCAGCGGCCTACGAGCAGTACTTC.

This clonotype was seen a few times. In nucleotides, the CDR3 is TGTGCCAGCAGCTCCCTAAATGAGCTGTTTTTT. Amino acid sequence: CASSSLNELFF. The V call is TRBV11-1, the J call TRBJ2-2; no clear D gene. V dropped 4 bases and J dropped 11 bases, with 8 bases sitting between them. This CDR3 is built from 11 residues. Germline V gives CDR1 SGHAT, CDR2 FQDESV (reference sequence).

The V and J genes are TRBV15 and TRBJ2-5, with TRBD2 matching over 10 bases. V shed 0 bases and J 5 bases; nucleotides not matched to a gene: 6. The CDR3 totals 16 residues. Germline CDR1 LNHNV, CDR2 YYDKDF (reference sequence). The CDR3 protein is CATSRDWSGRGETQYF. The CDR3 DNA reads as TGTGCCACCAGCAGAGATTGGAGCGGGAGGGGTGAGACCCAGTACTTC.

This clonotype came up a few times. The rearrangement links TRBV7-8 to TRBJ2-3, with 10 bases that match TRBD2. The CDR3 consists of 15 residues. The V segment lost 7 bases and the J segment 3 bases; nucleotides outside the gene matches: 7. Germline-derived CDR1 and CDR2 are SGHVS and FQNEAQ. The CDR3 DNA follows: TGTGCCAGCACCCTAGGTAGCGGGAGGACAGATACGCAGTATTTT. Protein sequence: CASTLGSGRTDTQYF.

This clonotype has more than one count but fewer than ten. The V gene is TRBV29-1, the J gene TRBJ2-7; TRBD2 aligns across 12 bases. Germline CDR1 and CDR2: SQVTM and ANQGSEA. Unmatched junction bases numbered 15, after V lost 6 bases and J lost 0 bases. This CDR3 spans 18 amino acids. CDR3 DNA sequence: TGCAGCGTCCGCTTCCTAGCGGGAGGGCCAAGGAGCTCCTACGAGCAGTACTTC. Its protein product is CSVRFLAGGPRSSYEQYF.

The chain combines TRBV7-3 with TRBJ2-7; D remains unclear. This CDR3 contains 15 residues. Germline-derived CDR1 and CDR2 are SGHTA and FQGTGA. V was pared by 5 bases and J by 0 bases, with 14 bases between. The chain's CDR3 is CASSPGPHVSYEQYF. DNA for the CDR3: TGTGCCAGCAGCCCCGGGCCGCACGTCTCCTACGAGCAGTACTTC.

This clonotype was seen repeatedly, ten times or more. V is TRBV6-5 and J is TRBJ1-6; weak D call: TRBD1 (6 bases). In germline, CDR1 is MNHEY, CDR2 SVGAGI. Trimming removed 6 bases from V and 10 bases from J, with 16 bases in between. CDR3 length: 14 amino acids. CDR3 in DNA: TGTGCCAGCAGGACCCGGGACAACTACTCACCCCTCCACTTT. Translation gives CASRTRDNYSPLHF.

The chain has TRBV29-1 and TRBJ1-1, with 7 bases that match TRBD1. Looked up from germline, CDR1 is SQVTM and CDR2 is ANQGSEA. The length of the CDR3 is 12 residues. The V and J ends lost 6 bases and 4 bases, in that order; junction bases with no gene match: 5. The CDR3 here is CSVNRQGTEAFF. Written as DNA, the CDR3 is TGCAGCGTGAACCGACAGGGCACTGAAGCTTTCTTT.

This clonotype was observed many times. This sequence joins TRBV5-1 and TRBJ1-6; D is unresolved. Between the trimmed V and J ends, which lost 0 bases and 0 bases, there was a span of 10 bases. The CDR3 is 17 amino acids. CDR1 and CDR2 (germline): SGHRS, YFSETQ. The CDR3 sequence: CASSLEPLSSYNSPLHF. CDR3 nucleotide sequence: TGCGCCAGCAGCTTGGAACCGTTGAGCTCCTATAATTCACCCCTCCACTTT.

CDR3 loop: CASSLIPQADEQYF. CDR3 DNA sequence: TGTGCCAGCAGTCTGATCCCCCAAGCTGACGAGCAGTACTTC. The chain has TRBV12-3 or TRBV12-4 and TRBJ2-7; D uncertain. The CDR3 consists of 14 residues. The V and J ends lost 5 bases and 5 bases respectively, with 16 bases between them.

This sequence joins TRBV4-1 and TRBJ2-7, with D perhaps matching TRBD1 (5 bases). The germline V gene encodes CDR1 MGHRA and CDR2 YSYEKL. CDR3 size: 16 residues. V dropped 4 bases and J dropped 3 bases, with 19 bases sitting between them. CDR3 DNA sequence: TGCGCCAGCAGCCGCCTAACAGGTACTAACTTCTACGAGCAGTACTTC. It yields the protein CASSRLTGTNFYEQYF.